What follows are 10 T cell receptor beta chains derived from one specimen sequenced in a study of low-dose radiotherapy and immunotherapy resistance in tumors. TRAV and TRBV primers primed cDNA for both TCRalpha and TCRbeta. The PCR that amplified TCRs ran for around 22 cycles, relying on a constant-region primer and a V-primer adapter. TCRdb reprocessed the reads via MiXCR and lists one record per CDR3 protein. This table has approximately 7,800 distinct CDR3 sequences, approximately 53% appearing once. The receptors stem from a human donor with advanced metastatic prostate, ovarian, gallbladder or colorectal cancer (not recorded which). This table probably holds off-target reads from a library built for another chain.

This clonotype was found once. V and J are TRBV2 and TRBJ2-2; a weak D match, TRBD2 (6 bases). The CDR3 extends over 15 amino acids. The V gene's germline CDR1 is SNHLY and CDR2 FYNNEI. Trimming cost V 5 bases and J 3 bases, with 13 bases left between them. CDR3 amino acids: CASSRGNEDTGELFF. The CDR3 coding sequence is TGTGCCAGCAGTCGGGGGAATGAGGACACCGGGGAGCTGTTTTTT.

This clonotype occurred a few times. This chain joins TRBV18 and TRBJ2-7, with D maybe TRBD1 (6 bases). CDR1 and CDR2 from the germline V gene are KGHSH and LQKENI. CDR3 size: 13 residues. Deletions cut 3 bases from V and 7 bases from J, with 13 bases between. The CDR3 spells CASSPIQGIEQYF. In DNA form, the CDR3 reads TGTGCCAGCTCACCGATACAGGGAATAGAGCAGTACTTC.

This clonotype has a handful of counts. The CDR3 sequence: CASRRLAGGSEQFF. The CDR3 DNA sequence: TGTGCCAGCAGGCGACTAGCGGGAGGGAGTGAGCAGTTCTTC. The V gene is TRBV12-3 or TRBV12-4, the J gene TRBJ2-1, with 14 nucleotides matching TRBD2. The CDR3 is 14 residues long. Trimming took 6 bases from V and 9 from J; bases not matched to a gene: 4.

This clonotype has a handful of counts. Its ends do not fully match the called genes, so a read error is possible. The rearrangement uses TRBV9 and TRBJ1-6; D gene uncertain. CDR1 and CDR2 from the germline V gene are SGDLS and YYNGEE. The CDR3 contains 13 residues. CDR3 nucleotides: TGTGCAATGAGGAACACCAATGCAGGCAAATCAACCTTT. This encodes CAMRNTNAGKSTF.

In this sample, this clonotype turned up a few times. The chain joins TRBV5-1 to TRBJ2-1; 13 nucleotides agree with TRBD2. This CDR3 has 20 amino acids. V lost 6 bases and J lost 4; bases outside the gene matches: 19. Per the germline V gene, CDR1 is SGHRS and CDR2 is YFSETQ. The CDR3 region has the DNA TGCGCCAGCACAGCTATCCCGGGACTAGCGGGACTGCCGGGGTACAATGAGCAGTTCTTC. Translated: CASTAIPGLAGLPGYNEQFF.

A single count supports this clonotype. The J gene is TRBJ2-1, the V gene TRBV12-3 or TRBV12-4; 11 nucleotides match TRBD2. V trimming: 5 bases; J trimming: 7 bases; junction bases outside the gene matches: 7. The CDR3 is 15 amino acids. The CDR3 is CASSHEGLAANEQFF. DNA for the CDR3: TGTGCCAGCAGTCACGAGGGACTAGCGGCAAATGAGCAGTTCTTC.

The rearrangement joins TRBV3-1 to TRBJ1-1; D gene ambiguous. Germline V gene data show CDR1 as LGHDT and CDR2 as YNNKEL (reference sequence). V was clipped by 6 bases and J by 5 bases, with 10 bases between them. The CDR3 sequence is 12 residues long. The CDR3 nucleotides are TGTGCCAGCAGTCAGACGGGGACTGAAGCTTTCTTT. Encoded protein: CASSQTGTEAFF.

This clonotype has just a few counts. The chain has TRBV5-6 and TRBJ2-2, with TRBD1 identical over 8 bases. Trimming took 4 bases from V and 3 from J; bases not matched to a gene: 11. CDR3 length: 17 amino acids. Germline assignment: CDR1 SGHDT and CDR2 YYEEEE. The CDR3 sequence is CASSRTLGQGYTGELFF. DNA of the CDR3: TGTGCCAGCAGCCGCACGTTAGGACAGGGTTACACCGGGGAGCTGTTTTTT.

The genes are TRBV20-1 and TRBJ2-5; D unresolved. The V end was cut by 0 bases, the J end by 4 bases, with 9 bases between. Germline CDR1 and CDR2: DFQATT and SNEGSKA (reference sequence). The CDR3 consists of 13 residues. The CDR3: CSARDFTGETQYF. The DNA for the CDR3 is TGCAGTGCTAGAGATTTCACGGGAGAGACCCAGTACTTC.

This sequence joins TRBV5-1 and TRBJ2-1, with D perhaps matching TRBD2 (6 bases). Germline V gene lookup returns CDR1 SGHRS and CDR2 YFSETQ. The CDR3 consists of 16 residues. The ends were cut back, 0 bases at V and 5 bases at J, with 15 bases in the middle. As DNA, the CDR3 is TGCGCCAGCAGCTTGGGAGGCGGGGCTAAGAACAATGAGCAGTTCTTC. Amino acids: CASSLGGGAKNNEQFF.